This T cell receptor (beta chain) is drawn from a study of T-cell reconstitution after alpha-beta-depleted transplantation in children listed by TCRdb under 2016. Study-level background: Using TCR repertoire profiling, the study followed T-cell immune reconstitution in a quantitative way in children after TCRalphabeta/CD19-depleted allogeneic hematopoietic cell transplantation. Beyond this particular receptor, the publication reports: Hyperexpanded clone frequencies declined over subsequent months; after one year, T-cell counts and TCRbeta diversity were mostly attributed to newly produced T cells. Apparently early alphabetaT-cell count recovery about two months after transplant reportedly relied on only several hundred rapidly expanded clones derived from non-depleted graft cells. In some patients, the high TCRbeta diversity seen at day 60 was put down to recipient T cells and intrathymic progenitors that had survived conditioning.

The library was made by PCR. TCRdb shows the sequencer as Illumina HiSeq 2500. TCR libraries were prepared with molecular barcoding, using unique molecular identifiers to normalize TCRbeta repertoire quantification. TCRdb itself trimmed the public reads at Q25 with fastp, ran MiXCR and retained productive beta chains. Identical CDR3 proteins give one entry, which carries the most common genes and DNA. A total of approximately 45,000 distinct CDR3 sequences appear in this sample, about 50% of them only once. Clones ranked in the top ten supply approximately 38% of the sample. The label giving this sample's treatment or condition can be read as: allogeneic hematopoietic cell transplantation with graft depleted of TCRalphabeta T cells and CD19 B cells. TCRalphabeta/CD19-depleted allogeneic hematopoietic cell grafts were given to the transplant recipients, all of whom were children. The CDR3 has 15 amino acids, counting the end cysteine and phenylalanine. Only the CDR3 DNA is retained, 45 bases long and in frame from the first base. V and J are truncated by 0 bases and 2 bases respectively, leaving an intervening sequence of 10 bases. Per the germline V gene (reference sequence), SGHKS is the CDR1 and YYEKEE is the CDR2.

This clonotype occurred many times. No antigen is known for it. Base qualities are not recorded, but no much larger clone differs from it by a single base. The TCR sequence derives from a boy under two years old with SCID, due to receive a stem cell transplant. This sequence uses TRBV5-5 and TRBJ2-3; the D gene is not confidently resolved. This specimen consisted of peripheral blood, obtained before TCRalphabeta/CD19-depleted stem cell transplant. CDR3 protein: CASSLDLSPTDTQYF. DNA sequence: TGTGCCAGCAGCTTGGATCTAAGTCCCACAGATACGCAGTATTTT.